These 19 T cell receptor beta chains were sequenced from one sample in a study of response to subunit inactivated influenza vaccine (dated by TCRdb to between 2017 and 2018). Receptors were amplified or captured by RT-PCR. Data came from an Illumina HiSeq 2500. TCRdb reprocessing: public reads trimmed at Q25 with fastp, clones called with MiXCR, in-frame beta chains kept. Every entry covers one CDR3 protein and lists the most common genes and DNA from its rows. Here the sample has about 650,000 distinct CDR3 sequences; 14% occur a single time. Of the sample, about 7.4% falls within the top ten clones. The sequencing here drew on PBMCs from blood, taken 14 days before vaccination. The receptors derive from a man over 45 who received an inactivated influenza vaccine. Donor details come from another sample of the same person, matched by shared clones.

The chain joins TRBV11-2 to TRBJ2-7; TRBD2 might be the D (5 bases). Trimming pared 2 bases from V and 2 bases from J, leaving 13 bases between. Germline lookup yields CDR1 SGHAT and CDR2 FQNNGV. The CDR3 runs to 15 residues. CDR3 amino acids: CASSLNFRLPYEQYF. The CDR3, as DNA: TGTGCCAGCAGCTTAAATTTCAGACTACCCTACGAGCAGTACTTC.

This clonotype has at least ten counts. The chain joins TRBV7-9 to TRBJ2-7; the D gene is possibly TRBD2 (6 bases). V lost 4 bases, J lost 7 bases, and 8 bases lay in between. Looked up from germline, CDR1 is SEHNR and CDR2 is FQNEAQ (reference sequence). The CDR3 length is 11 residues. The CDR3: CASSSAGEQYF. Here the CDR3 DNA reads TGTGCCAGCAGCTCTGCGGGGGAGCAGTACTTC.

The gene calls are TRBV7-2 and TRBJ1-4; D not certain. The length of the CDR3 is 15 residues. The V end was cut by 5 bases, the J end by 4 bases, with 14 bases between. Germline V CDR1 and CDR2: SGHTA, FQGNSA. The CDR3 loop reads CASSPRGGINEKLFF. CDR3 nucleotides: TGTGCCAGCAGCCCACGCGGTGGGATTAATGAAAAACTGTTTTTT.

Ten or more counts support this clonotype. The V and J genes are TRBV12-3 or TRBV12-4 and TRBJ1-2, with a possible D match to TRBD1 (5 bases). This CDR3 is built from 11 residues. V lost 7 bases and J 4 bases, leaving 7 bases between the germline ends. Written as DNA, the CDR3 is TGTGCCAGCACCGGGGGCTATGGCTACACCTTC. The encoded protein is CASTGGYGYTF.

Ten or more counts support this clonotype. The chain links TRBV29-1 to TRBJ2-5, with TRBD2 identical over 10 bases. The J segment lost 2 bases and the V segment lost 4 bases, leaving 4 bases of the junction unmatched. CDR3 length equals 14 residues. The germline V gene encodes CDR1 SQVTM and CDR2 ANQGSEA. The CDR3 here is CSVGASGGQETQYF. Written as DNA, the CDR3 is TGCAGCGTTGGGGCTAGCGGGGGACAAGAGACCCAGTACTTC.

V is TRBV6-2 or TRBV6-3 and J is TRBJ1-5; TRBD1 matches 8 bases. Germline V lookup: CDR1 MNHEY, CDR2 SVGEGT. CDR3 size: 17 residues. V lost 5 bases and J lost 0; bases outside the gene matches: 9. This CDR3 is CASSRTQGEYSNQPQHF. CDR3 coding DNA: TGTGCCAGCAGTCGCACACAGGGGGAGTATAGCAATCAGCCCCAGCATTTT.

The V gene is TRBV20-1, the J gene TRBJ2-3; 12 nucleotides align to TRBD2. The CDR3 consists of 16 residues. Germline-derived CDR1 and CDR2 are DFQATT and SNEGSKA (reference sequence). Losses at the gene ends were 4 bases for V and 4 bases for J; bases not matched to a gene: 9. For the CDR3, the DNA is TGCAGTGCTACAAAGGCACTAGCGGGAGGTCCAGATACGCAGTATTTT. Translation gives CSATKALAGGPDTQYF.

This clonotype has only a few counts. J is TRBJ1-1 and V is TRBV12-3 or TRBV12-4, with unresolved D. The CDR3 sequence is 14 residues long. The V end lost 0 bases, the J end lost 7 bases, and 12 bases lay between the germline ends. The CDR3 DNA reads TGTGCCAGCAGTTTAGCCCCTACGCGTATTGAAGCTTTCTTT. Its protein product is CASSLAPTRIEAFF.

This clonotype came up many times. The chain's CDR3 is CASSQGETGNTIYF. In DNA form, the CDR3 reads TGTGCCAGCAGTCAGGGGGAAACTGGAAACACCATATATTTT. The chain employs TRBV12-3 or TRBV12-4 and TRBJ1-3, with TRBD1 identical over 7 bases. The CDR3 totals 14 residues. V lost 5 bases to trimming and J lost 2 bases; unmatched junction nucleotides: 3.

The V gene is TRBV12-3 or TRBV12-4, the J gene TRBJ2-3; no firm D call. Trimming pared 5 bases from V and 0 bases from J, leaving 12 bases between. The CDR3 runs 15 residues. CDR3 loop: CASSPLFTSTDTQYF. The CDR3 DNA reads TGTGCCAGCAGTCCACTCTTTACTAGCACAGATACGCAGTATTTT.

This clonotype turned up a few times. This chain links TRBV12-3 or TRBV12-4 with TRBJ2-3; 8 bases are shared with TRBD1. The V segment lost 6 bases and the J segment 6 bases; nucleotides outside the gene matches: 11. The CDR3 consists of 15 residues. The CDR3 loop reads CASRRRQGMADTQYF. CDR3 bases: TGTGCCAGCAGGCGTCGACAGGGGATGGCTGATACGCAGTATTTT.

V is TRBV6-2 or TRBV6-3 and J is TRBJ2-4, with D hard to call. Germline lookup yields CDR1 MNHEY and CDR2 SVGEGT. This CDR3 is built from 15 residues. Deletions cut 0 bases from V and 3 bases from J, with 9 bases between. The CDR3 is CASSYSAKNKNIQYF. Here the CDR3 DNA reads TGTGCCAGCAGTTACTCAGCTAAAAACAAAAACATTCAGTACTTC.

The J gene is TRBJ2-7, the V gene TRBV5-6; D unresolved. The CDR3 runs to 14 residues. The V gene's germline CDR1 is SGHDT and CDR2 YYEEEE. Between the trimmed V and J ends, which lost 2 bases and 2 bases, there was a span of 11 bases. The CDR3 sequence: CASSFPRPPYEQYF. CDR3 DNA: TGTGCCAGCAGCTTCCCAAGGCCACCCTACGAGCAGTACTTC.

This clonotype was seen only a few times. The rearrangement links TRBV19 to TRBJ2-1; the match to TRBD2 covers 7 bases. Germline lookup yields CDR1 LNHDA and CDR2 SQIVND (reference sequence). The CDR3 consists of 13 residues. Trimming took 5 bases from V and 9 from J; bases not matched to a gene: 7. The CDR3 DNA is TGTGCCAGTAGTGCGCCTGGCGGGGGTGAGCAGTTCTTC. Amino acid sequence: CASSAPGGGEQFF.

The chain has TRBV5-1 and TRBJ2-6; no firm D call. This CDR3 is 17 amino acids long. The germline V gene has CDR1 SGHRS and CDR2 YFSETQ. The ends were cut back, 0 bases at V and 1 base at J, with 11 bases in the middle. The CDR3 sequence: CASSLAGKGSGANVLTF. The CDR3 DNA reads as TGCGCCAGCAGCTTGGCTGGCAAAGGTTCTGGGGCCAACGTCCTGACTTTC. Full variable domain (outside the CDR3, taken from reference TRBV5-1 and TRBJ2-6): KAGVTQTPRYLIKTRGQQVTLSCSPISGHRSVSWYQQTPGQGLQFLFEYFSETQRNKGNFPGRFSGRQFSNSRSEMNVSTLELGDSALYLCASSLAGKGSGANVLTFGAGSRLTVL.

The CDR3 DNA follows: TGTGCCAGTAGTTATCTCTACAGTAACTTCCAAGAGACCCAGTACTTC. Protein sequence: CASSYLYSNFQETQYF. The V and J genes are TRBV19 and TRBJ2-5; D unclear. Germline V CDR1 and CDR2: LNHDA, SQIVND (reference sequence). V gave up 5 bases and J gave up 1 base, with 17 bases separating them. This CDR3 has 16 residues.

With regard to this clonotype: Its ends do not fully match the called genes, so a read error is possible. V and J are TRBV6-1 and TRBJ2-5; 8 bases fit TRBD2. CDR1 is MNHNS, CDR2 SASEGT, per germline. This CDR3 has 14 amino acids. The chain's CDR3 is CASSKAGAYETQYF. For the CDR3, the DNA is TGTGCCAGCAGTAAAGCGGGAGCTTATGAGACCCAGTACTTC.

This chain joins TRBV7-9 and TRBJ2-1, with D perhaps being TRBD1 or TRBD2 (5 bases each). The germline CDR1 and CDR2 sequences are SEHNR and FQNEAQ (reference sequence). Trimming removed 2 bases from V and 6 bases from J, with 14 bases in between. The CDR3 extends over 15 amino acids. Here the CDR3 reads CASSLQGFGGNEQFF. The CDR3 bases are TGTGCCAGCAGCTTACAGGGTTTTGGAGGCAATGAGCAGTTCTTC.

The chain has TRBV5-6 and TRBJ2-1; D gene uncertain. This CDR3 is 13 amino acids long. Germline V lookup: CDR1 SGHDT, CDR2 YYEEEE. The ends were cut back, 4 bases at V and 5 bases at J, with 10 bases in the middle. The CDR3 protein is CASSLRPNNEQFF. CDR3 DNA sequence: TGTGCCAGCAGCCTCCGACCAAACAATGAGCAGTTCTTC. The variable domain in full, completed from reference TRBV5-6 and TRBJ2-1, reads DAGVTQSPTHLIKTRGQQVTLRCSPKSGHDTVSWYQQALGQGPQFIFQYYEEEERQRGNFPDRFSGHQFPNYSSELNVNALLLGDSALYLCASSLRPNNEQFFGPGTRLTVL.